This T cell receptor beta chain was profiled in a study of response to subunit inactivated influenza vaccine. Findings and caveats of the study: Authors suggested that a seasonal influenza vaccination recruits few new T cells each time.

V was shortened by 6 bases and J by 7 bases, with 10 bases between the two germline ends. Looked up from germline, CDR1 is MNHEY and CDR2 is SVGEGT. The CDR3 totals 12 residues. Via MiXCR, TCRdb re-called the RT-PCR reads, giving one row per CDR3 protein. Of 160,000 or so distinct CDR3 sequences listed, approximately 11% are singletons. There are a few counts of this clonotype. Its antigen is still unknown. The TCR comes from a man over 45 who received an inactivated influenza vaccine. This chain connects TRBV6-2 or TRBV6-3 to TRBJ2-1, with D hard to call. The input for sequencing was non-naive T cells sorted from PBMCs, taken about 6 weeks after vaccination. CDR3 residues: CASSQTRNEQFF. CDR3 nucleotides: TGTGCCAGCAGCCAGACCAGGAATGAGCAGTTCTTC.